The T cell receptor (beta chain) under discussion was sequenced for a study of shared clonotypes between healthy human individuals (dated by TCRdb to 2018 to 2020). Regarding the study in general: The cohort included a few men and a couple of women between 18 and 49 years of age. Per donor, leukapheresis produced somewhere between about 0.94 and 9.5 billion PBMCs. To increase sequencing depth and limit assay-specific biases, TCR repertoire library preparation and sequencing were carried out by different laboratories using diverse techniques. For each donor, three plates each were used for CD4 naive and CD4 memory, two plates were used for CD8 naive, and one plate was used for CD8 memory. The study deeply sequenced blood TCR repertoires of about five healthy adults to estimate repertoire size and the extent of clonotype sharing between individuals.

Counted from cysteine to phenylalanine, this CDR3 has 14 amino acids. The read is trimmed to its CDR3 DNA, 42 bases read in frame from base 1. Clipping removes 5 bases from V and 14 bases from J, with 12 as the unmatched junction base count. According to the germline V gene (reference sequence), CDR1 reads SEHNR and CDR2 reads FQNEAQ. Study-wide findings and limitations: Pairwise subsampling led to the expectation that sequencing depth would affect the degree of clonotype sharing among donors. When a handful of donors were compared, the shared fraction of clonotypes was roughly 5% for naive CD4, approximately 3.5% for naive CD8, roughly 2.5% for memory CD4, and roughly 0.43% for memory CD8. Sampling was restricted to blood, and TCR repertoires in tissues likely differ from the TCR repertoires found in blood. Incomplete sequencing was indicated by rarefaction of sorted-subset datasets, despite the large sequencing depth. Compared with non-shared clonotypes, clonotypes shared by all four sorted-subset donors had higher generation probabilities. Because the study included a small number of donors, the genetic and exposure-history diversity represented was limited. Estimated clonotype richness was generally larger for naive than for memory subsets.

CD8 naive samples were CD45RO-negative cells positively selected for CCR7, giving a CD45RA+CCR7+ population that excluded TemRA cells. Donors were healthy HIV-negative adults with no recently reported acute infections or vaccinations. All donors were Caucasian adults living in Nashville, Tennessee, USA. After blood collection by leukapheresis, PBMCs were isolated using Ficoll-Histopaque density gradient centrifugation and then cryopreserved in the vapor phase of liquid nitrogen. Analytical flow cytometry was used to check the purity and quantity of each magnetically sorted T cell population. Each sorted fraction had its genomic DNA isolated and then quantified by UV absorbance on a Nanodrop 2000c. TCR CDR3 regions were amplified from genomic DNA by multiplex PCR using the deep immunoSEQ assay. Genomic DNA extracted from each cell subset was distributed evenly over all wells of several immunoSEQ 96-well plates, and each plate served as one replicate. For sorted subsets, each replicate PCR was loaded with approximately 0.2 ug genomic DNA, equivalent to approximately 33,000 T cell genomes. The purified libraries were quantified using a Qubit 3.0 fluorometer, sized with a Bioanalyzer 2100, and then quantified again using the KAPA Library Quantification kit. Every immunoSEQ 96-well plate was sequenced on a dedicated single-read 150-cycle Illumina NextSeq 550 flow cell. As for the authors' bioinformatics: Because the immunoSEQ output held only junctional sequences and lacked quality scores, the filtering could not match the filtering applied to full-length reads. To assign V/J genes and CDR3, sequences were annotated against IMGT germline references using PyIR, a Python wrapper for IgBLAST v1.9. Reads with weak V/J assignments (E-value above 1e-6), missing CDR3, stop codons, out-of-frame junctions, or ambiguous translated residues were removed. A V3J clonotype was defined by an identical inferred V gene, J gene, and CDR3 amino acid sequence. To compute the percentage overlap between repertoires, the number of shared unique clonotypes was divided by the size of the smaller repertoire. Repertoire richness was assessed with RTK rarefaction, the Chao1 estimator, and Recon v2.1 estimates of unobserved clonotypes. Generation probabilities for all TCRbeta clonotypes obtained by the gDNA method from a few donors were computed using OLGA. Not all clones reach the TCRdb copy of this immuneACCESS table, which keeps in-frame sequences only. Checked studies attribute under half of the gap to unresolved V genes and leave the rest unexplained. V and J calls and clone size are those listed in that table; D and trimming were worked out from the DNA. The sample has about 2,200,000 clones on record, roughly 91% of them singletons. The ten largest clones take up more than 1.5% of the sample.

As to this clone: It has no known antigen specificity. Within one base of it there is no much larger clone, and no base qualities were kept.

This sequence uses TRBV7-9 and TRBJ2-6, with 7 bases aligning to TRBD1. The sequenced sample consisted of naive CD8+ T cells from PBMCs. This specimen's cell subset or site label, interpreted: CD45RA+CCR7+. The source is a man between 18 and 35 years old in good health. Some clones in this sample may be carry-over from other donors' samples. The CDR3 amino acid sequence is: CASSARGQGEFLTF. The DNA is TGTGCCAGCAGCGCGAGAGGGCAGGGGGAATTCCTGACTTTC.